The T cell receptor (beta chain) under discussion was sequenced for a study of T cells after yellow fever vaccination (dated by TCRdb to about 2019). About the investigation overall: The SMART-Seq v4 Ultra Low Input RNA kit was used to prepare libraries from fractions with low cell numbers. Blood samples were taken at several timepoints before and after primary and secondary immunization, and bulk PBMC replicates and cell subsets were isolated. Two healthy male donors, one aged 18 to 30 and one aged 30 to 40 years, were included in the cohort. To follow T-cell clones before and after primary and booster YFV17D yellow fever vaccination, bulk TCR alpha and beta repertoires were sequenced over time. Findings and caveats that apply to the study as a whole: Compared with the primary T-cell response, the secondary T-cell response was faster but weaker, reaching its peak on day 5 rather than on day 15. Because abundant contaminating clonotypes from the bulk population could be contained in FACS-sorted repertoires, computational filtering was required. Because only two donors were included in the study, the extent to which the findings can be generalized is limited. A small fraction of clonotypes appeared in both the CD4 and CD8 compartments, likely as a result of convergent recombination. After the booster, most clones that had expanded after primary vaccination were detected again (nearly 97% of CD4 and 88% of CD8), suggesting broad maintenance of memory.

About this clonotype: What this receptor recognizes is not known. No much larger clone exists at a distance of one base, and base qualities are not known.

Synthesis of TCR cDNA relied on 5'RACE template switching, a step that introduced a universal primer site along with unique molecular identifiers. Priming of cDNA synthesis was performed from both the TCR alpha and TCR beta constant segments. Libraries were amplified in two PCR steps, with sample barcodes and sequencing adapters added in the second step. Libraries were sequenced on Illumina HiSeq 2500 (2x100 bp) or NovaSeq (2x150 bp). Concerning the study's data processing: MIGEC was used to demultiplex reads and collapse the reads into UMI consensus sequences, and MiXCR was used for V(D)J alignment. Vaccine-responding clonotypes were identified with edgeR using replicate PBMC samples, with FDR below 0.01 and a log2 fold change above 5 up to day 15 being required. Bulk clonotypes were assigned CD4 or CD8 identity according to which sequenced CD4 or CD8 repertoire held them at higher abundance. TCRdb reprocessing: public reads trimmed at Q25 with fastp, clones called with MiXCR, in-frame beta chains kept. Rows are combined by CDR3 protein, so each entry shows the most common genes and DNA. These V and J calls originate from TCRdb's pipeline instead of the authors' own analysis. This sample has some 560,000 distinct CDR3 sequences in its table, and less than 20% of those were observed once. The top ten hold 15% to 20% of the sample.

This sample's treatment or condition label indicates: live attenuated yellow fever vaccine strain. At each blood-draw timepoint, two biological replicates of bulk PBMCs were collected. A standard Ficoll-Paque protocol was used to isolate PBMCs from peripheral blood. TriZol was used to extract RNA from bulk PBMCs, CD4 and CD8 fractions, and dextramer-positive and dextramer-negative fractions. The receptor was derived from a man in his late teens or twenties who received the YFV17D yellow fever vaccine. The source was PBMCs, collected 4 to 6 days after the first yellow fever vaccination.

Read as DNA, the sequence is TGTGCCAGCAGCTCTGGCCCCGGGACAGGGATTGATACGCAGTATTTT. It encodes CASSSGPGTGIDTQYF. The chain is encoded by TRBV7-6 joined to TRBJ2-3; the junction holds 9 bases that match TRBD1. The cysteine opens and the phenylalanine closes a CDR3 of 16 amino acids. Just the 48-base CDR3 DNA is kept, in frame starting at base 1. Per the germline V gene, SGHVS is the CDR1 and FNYEAQ is the CDR2. V ends up 4 bases short and J 6 bases short, with an unmatched junction base count of 11.